This T cell receptor beta chain appears in the sequencing data of a study of blood T cell repertoires in COVID-19. Study-wide context: Samples of COVID-19 (acute and convalescent) were obtained from the United States, Italy and Spain. T cells, B-cell-depleted T cells, or PBMCs supplied cDNA or gDNA.

In the original analysis: By means of reference gene primer amplification, nucleated cell counts were estimated. The repertoire was sequenced with immunoSEQ multiplex PCR; TCRdb's copy has only in-frame clones and lacks some. That table gives V, J and clone size, and the DNA gave D and trimming. The data show 150,000 to 200,000 clones, 82% seen once. The germline V gene has CDR1 LGHDT and CDR2 YNNKEL (reference sequence). This CDR3 is built from 15 residues. V lost 6 bases, J lost 5 bases, and 6 bases stayed unmatched. This clone is a singleton in its sample. Clinical history reported by participants formed the basis on which cohorts were assigned.

The receptor's source is a man aged 45 to 65 who had recovered from COVID-19. The specimen was PBMCs or T cells enriched from blood (not recorded which). V usage is TRBV3-1 (or the pseudogene TRBV3-2) and J usage is TRBJ2-6; 8 bases are a match to TRBD1. The CDR3 spells CASRSQGAWANVLTF. CDR3 coding DNA: TGTGCCAGCAGGTCCCAGGGGGCTTGGGCCAACGTCCTGACTTTC.